This entry lists 6 T cell receptor beta chains sequenced from one sample in a study of low-dose radiotherapy and immunotherapy resistance in tumors. Primers used for first-strand cDNA, a TRAV- and TRBV-specific set, covered both alpha and beta chains. Amplification of TCRs used a constant-region primer and V-primer adapter for about 21 PCR cycles. TCRdb independently ran MiXCR on the reads; one entry per CDR3 protein. The sample records 13,000 or so distinct CDR3 sequences, more than 60% being singletons. All receptors derive from a human donor with advanced metastatic prostate, ovarian, gallbladder or colorectal cancer (not recorded which). This table probably holds off-target reads from a library built for another chain.

The chain joins TRBV12-3 or TRBV12-4 to TRBJ2-2; tentatively, D is TRBD1 or TRBD2 (6 bases each). CDR3 length: 16 amino acids. Trimming stripped 6 bases from V and 3 bases from J, with 17 bases between. This CDR3 reads CASRSESGGDTGELFF. DNA of the CDR3: TGTGCCAGCAGGTCAGAGTCCGGGGGCGACACCGGGGAGCTGTTTTTT.

The V call is TRBV6-4, the J call TRBJ2-5, with a possible D match to TRBD1 (5 bases). The germline CDR1 and CDR2 sequences are MRHNA and SNTAGT. Trimming took 0 bases from V and 6 from J, leaving 8 bases between them. The CDR3 spans 13 residues. The CDR3 bases are TGTGCCAGCAGTGACTCTCAGGGAAAGACCCAGTACTTC. It encodes CASSDSQGKTQYF.

This clonotype was seen just once. V usage is TRBV29-1 and J usage is TRBJ1-2, with a weak D call TRBD1 (6 bases). The germline CDR1 and CDR2 sequences are SQVTM and ANQGSEA. V lost 6 bases to trimming and J lost 6 bases, with 14 bases between them. This CDR3 has 12 residues. The CDR3 coding sequence is TGCAGCGTCGCGCAGGGGTGGCATGGCTACACCTTC. It encodes CSVAQGWHGYTF.

V is TRBV18 and J is TRBJ2-3; 10 bases fit TRBD1. CDR1 is KGHSH and CDR2 is LQKENI in the germline V gene. This CDR3 region has 16 residues. V was pared by 6 bases and J by 8 bases, with 14 bases of the junction left unmatched. The DNA for the CDR3 is TGTGCCAGCTCGGAGGCAGGACAGGGGGGACGGGGTACGCAGTATTTT. Protein sequence: CASSEAGQGGRGTQYF.

The CDR3 sequence is CSAGQDSNQPQHF. CDR3 sequence (DNA): TGCAGTGCCGGACAGGATAGCAATCAGCCCCAGCATTTT. The J gene is TRBJ1-5, the V gene TRBV20-1, with 7 bases aligning to TRBD1. Germline trimming cut 6 bases from V and 0 bases from J; bases unmatched to any gene: 2. The CDR3 length is 13 residues. Germline lookup yields CDR1 DFQATT and CDR2 SNEGSKA (reference sequence).

The CDR3 nucleotides are TGTGCCAGCAGCTTAGCGATGGGGACAGAGACGTTCAATCAGCCCCAGCATTTT. Translated, it gives CASSLAMGTETFNQPQHF. This chain joins TRBV7-9 and TRBJ1-5; TRBD1 aligns across 7 bases. The CDR3 loop spans 18 amino acids. The germline CDR1 and CDR2 sequences are SEHNR and FQNEAQ (reference sequence). J gave up 3 bases and V 0 bases, and 11 bases lay outside the gene matches.